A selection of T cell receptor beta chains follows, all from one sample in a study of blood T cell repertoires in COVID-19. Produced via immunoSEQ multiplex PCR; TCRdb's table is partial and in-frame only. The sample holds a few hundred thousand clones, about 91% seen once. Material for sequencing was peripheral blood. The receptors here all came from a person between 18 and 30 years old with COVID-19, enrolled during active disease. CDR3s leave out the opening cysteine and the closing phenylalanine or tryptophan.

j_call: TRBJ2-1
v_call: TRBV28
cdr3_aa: ASSFQGQDEYNEQF

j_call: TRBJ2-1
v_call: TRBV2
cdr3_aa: ASSPLGTSEEQF

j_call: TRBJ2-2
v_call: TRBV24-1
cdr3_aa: ATRAPRLAGGPALGELF

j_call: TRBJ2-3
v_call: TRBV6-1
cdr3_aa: ASSESLAGGTDTQY

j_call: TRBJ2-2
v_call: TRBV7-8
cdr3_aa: ASSFPGGQNTGELF

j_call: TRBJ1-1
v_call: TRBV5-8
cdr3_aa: ASRLGQTNTEAF

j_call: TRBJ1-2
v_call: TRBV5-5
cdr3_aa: ASSLDGTGGNYGYT

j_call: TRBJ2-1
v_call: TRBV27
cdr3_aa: ASRSKRNYNEQF

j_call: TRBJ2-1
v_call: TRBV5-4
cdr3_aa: ASSFGLAASSYNEQF

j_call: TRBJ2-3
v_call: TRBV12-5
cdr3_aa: ASALPVATTDTQY

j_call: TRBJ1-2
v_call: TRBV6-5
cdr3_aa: ASIGGAGYGYT

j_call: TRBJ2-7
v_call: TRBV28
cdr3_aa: ASSLPGAHEQY

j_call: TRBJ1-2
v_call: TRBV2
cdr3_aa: ASSEMDRAGPNYGYT

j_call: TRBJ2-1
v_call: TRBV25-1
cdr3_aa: ASSERLAGVDNEQF

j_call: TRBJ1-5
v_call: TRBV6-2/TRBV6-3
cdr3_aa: ASSLGQPNQPQH

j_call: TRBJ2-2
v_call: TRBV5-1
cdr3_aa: ASSLAVVTGELF

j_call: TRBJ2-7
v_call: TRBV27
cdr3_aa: ASSLKGPGITSYEQY

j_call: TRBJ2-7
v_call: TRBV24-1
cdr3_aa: ATSDLRTGTGEQY

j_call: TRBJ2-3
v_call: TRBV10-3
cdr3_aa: AISGSGTADTQY

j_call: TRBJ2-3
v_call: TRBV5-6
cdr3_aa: ASSPWTGLTDTQY

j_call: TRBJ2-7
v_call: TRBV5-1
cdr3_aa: ASSPTDSGASYEQY

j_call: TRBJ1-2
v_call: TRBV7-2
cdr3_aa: ASNADRAGWDGYT